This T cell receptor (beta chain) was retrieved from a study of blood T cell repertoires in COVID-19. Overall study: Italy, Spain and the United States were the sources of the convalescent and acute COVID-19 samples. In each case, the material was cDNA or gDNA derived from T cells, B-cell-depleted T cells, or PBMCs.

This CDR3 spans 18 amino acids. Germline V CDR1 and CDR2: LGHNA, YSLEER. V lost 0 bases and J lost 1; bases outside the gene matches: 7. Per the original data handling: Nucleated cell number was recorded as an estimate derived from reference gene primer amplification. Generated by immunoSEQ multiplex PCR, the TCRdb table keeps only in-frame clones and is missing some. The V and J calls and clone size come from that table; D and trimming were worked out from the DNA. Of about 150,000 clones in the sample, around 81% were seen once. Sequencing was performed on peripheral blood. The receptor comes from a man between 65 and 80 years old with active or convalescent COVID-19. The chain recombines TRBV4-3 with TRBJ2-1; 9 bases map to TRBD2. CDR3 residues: CASSQDLLAGRSYNEQFF. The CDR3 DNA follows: TGCGCCAGCAGCCAAGATCTGCTAGCGGGACGATCCTACAATGAGCAGTTCTTC.